Described below is a single TCR beta chain sequence and its context. The entry originates in a study of blood T cell repertoires in COVID-19. Across the study: Both acute and convalescent COVID-19 samples were obtained from the United States, Italy and Spain. PBMCs, B-cell-depleted T cells, or T cells provided the cDNA or gDNA that made up the material.

The CDR3 runs to 13 residues. Germline CDR1 is SGHDN and CDR2 is FVKESK. Trimming took 2 bases from V and 2 from J, leaving 6 bases between them. Using immunoSEQ multiplex PCR, the repertoire was profiled, and TCRdb retains in-frame clones only, with some absent. The sample lists some 120,000 clones; less than 90% were seen once. The receptor comes from an elderly woman with acute or convalescent COVID-19. The rearrangement links TRBV14 to TRBJ1-1, with D hard to call. Sequenced: peripheral blood. CDR3 protein: CASSQTVNTEAFF. CDR3 coding DNA: TGTGCCAGCAGCCAAACGGTAAACACTGAAGCTTTCTTT.